This TCR beta chain was documented in a study of T cell changes during pregnancy in multiple sclerosis. V lost 6 bases to trimming and J lost 0 bases, with 8 bases between them. This CDR3 comprises 13 residues. Germline V gene data show CDR1 as LGHNT and CDR2 as FRNRAP. The method was immunoSEQ multiplex PCR; TCRdb's version includes in-frame clones alone and lacks a portion of them. Among approximately 79,000 clones, 80% to 95% were seen once, and the ten largest hold about 0.72%. Here the sequenced sample was peripheral blood, taken in the second trimester of pregnancy. The sequence derives from a female donor in good health, enrolled as a control in a pregnancy study. This chain joins TRBV12-5 and TRBJ1-1, with D possibly matching TRBD1 (6 bases). The CDR3 DNA reads TGTGCTAGTGGAAACAGGGTGAACACTGAAGCTTTCTTT. Amino acids: CASGNRVNTEAFF.